The clone carrying this TCR beta chain was counted ten times or more. Sequence at one end of the junction differs from germline and may be a read error. Together with a sample-barcoded 5' primer, a J-beta primer mix was included in a second PCR lasting roughly 6 to 12 cycles. TCRdb called the 5' RACE reads again in MiXCR, with one record for every CDR3 protein. The repertoire holds about 1.5 million distinct CDR3 sequences, with about 42% as singletons. The sample originates from a study of blood T cells in healthy people across ages. This CDR3 is built from 12 residues. Germline lookup yields CDR1 SGHRS and CDR2 YFSETQ. Whenever a sample was processed, at least 6.5 million PBMCs were isolated.

The sequencing input was blood. This chain uses TRBV5-1 with TRBJ2-7, with unresolved D. The sequence derives from a woman between 18 and 29 years old in good health. The CDR3: CASSPETYEQYF. CDR3 DNA: TGTGCCAGCAGTCCGGAGACCTACGAGCAGTACTTC.